Each of the 29 T cell receptor beta chains below was sequenced from the same sample in a study of blood T cell repertoires in COVID-19. Some clones are missing from TCRdb's copy, which holds only in-frame ones; the method was immunoSEQ multiplex PCR. The data hold more than 85,000 clones, with about four fifths observed a single time. The sample consisted of peripheral blood. These receptors all come from a woman aged 60-75 years with acute or convalescent COVID-19.

V is TRBV7-8 and J is TRBJ2-7; D unresolved. Germline V gene sequence: CDR1 SGHVS, CDR2 FQNEAQ. This CDR3 has 11 residues. V was clipped by 3 bases and J by 2 bases, with 2 bases between them. CDR3 loop: CASSFTYEQYF. For the CDR3, the DNA is TGTGCCAGCAGCTTTACCTACGAGCAGTACTTC.

The chain couples TRBV2 to TRBJ1-5; TRBD1 might be the D (6 bases). The CDR3 has 15 residues. The germline V gene encodes CDR1 SNHLY and CDR2 FYNNEI. Deletions cut 7 bases from V and 7 bases from J, with 20 bases between. This CDR3 is CASTVSGTQGQPQHF. CDR3 sequence (DNA): TGTGCCAGCACGGTCAGCGGGACACAGGGACAGCCCCAGCATTTT. The full variable domain, with the rest looked up from reference TRBV2 and TRBJ1-5, is EPEVTQTPSHQVTQMGQEVILRCVPISNHLYFYWYRQILGQKVEFLVSFYNNEISEKSEIFDDQFSVERPDGSNFTLKIRSTKLEDSAMYFCASTVSGTQGQPQHFGDGTRLSIL.

This clone occurred once. CDR3 residues: CASSPPNTDYEQYF. The CDR3 bases are TGTGCCAGCTCACCACCGAACACCGACTACGAGCAGTACTTC. V is TRBV18 and J is TRBJ2-7; D remains unclear. Germline V lookup: CDR1 KGHSH, CDR2 LQKENI. The V end was cut by 0 bases, the J end by 3 bases, with 9 bases between. The CDR3 totals 14 residues.

The CDR3 reads CASSSRLAGATYEQYF. The CDR3 DNA reads TGTGCCAGCAGCTCCAGACTAGCGGGGGCTACCTACGAGCAGTACTTC. The V call is TRBV6-6, the J call TRBJ2-7; 12 nucleotides align to TRBD2. Germline CDR1 reads MNHNY; CDR2 reads SVGAGI (reference sequence). The junction had 8 bases not matched to a gene; V was cut back by 6 bases and J by 2 bases. The CDR3 has 16 residues.

The chain has TRBV2 and TRBJ1-1; D gene ambiguous. The CDR3 is 12 amino acids. Germline CDR1 SNHLY, CDR2 FYNNEI. Trimming pared 5 bases from V and 3 bases from J, leaving 7 bases between. The CDR3 spells CASSTRDTEAFF. CDR3 DNA sequence: TGTGCCAGCAGTACCCGGGACACTGAAGCTTTCTTT.

This chain connects TRBV6-5 to TRBJ2-1, with a tentative D call TRBD2 (5 bases). CDR1 is MNHEY and CDR2 is SVGAGI in the germline V gene. This CDR3 contains 15 residues. Trimming left V 5 bases short and J 0 bases short, with 11 bases between. CDR3 amino acids: CASSSGQSSYNEQFF. In DNA, the CDR3 is TGTGCCAGCAGTAGCGGTCAAAGCTCCTACAATGAGCAGTTCTTC.

The gene calls are TRBV9 and TRBJ2-3, with 9 bases identical to TRBD2. The CDR3 is made up of 16 amino acids. CDR1 is SGDLS, CDR2 YYNGEE, per germline. The junction had 5 bases not matched to a gene; V was cut back by 0 bases and J by 3 bases. The CDR3 nucleotides are TGTGCCAGCAGCGTAGAGAGCGGGGGGAGGACAGATACGCAGTATTTT. Translating it yields CASSVESGGRTDTQYF.

V gene TRBV19 combines with J gene TRBJ2-2; D is possibly TRBD1 (6 bases). Trimming took 6 bases from V and 4 from J, leaving 15 bases between them. Germline assignment: CDR1 LNHDA and CDR2 SQIVND (reference sequence). This CDR3 comprises 15 residues. DNA for the CDR3: TGTGCCAGTAGCCTCCAGGGGCGGAGCACCGGGGAGCTGTTTTTT. Translation gives CASSLQGRSTGELFF.

V and J are TRBV11-3 and TRBJ2-7; 8 nucleotides align to TRBD1. The CDR3 loop spans 13 amino acids. CDR1 and CDR2 from the germline V gene are SGHNT and YENEEA. J gave up 3 bases and V 5 bases, and 3 bases lay outside the gene matches. The CDR3 sequence is CASSPTGVYEQYF. CDR3 sequence (DNA): TGTGCCAGCAGCCCGACAGGGGTCTACGAGCAGTACTTC.

The rearrangement uses TRBV30 and TRBJ1-1, with TRBD1 as a possible D gene (6 bases). The CDR3 length is 14 residues. CDR1 and CDR2 from the germline V gene are GTSNPN and SVGIG (reference sequence). The ends were cut back, 0 bases at V and 2 bases at J, with 10 bases in the middle. The DNA for the CDR3 is TGTGCCTGGAGTGTAATACAGGGTAACACTGAAGCTTTCTTT. As protein: CAWSVIQGNTEAFF.

V and J are TRBV29-1 and TRBJ2-7; D might be TRBD2 (6 bases). This CDR3 has 14 amino acids. Germline V gene data show CDR1 as SQVTM and CDR2 as ANQGSEA. Trimming removed 3 bases at V and 4 bases at J, with 16 bases between. The CDR3 DNA reads as TGCAGCGTTGATGTGGCAGGGAGGCGATACGAGCAGTACTTC. Translation: CSVDVAGRRYEQYF.

The J gene is TRBJ1-3, the V gene TRBV6-1; D possibly corresponds to TRBD1 (5 bases). Germline CDR1 MNHNS, CDR2 SASEGT. The V and J ends lost 1 base and 0 bases respectively, with 7 bases between them. The length of the CDR3 is 15 residues. CDR3 loop: CASSEVGGSGNTIYF. The CDR3 region has the DNA TGTGCCAGCAGTGAAGTGGGGGGCTCTGGAAACACCATATATTTT.

This sequence joins TRBV18 and TRBJ2-7; weak D call: TRBD1 (5 bases). Germline CDR1 reads KGHSH; CDR2 reads LQKENI. The V gene lost 3 bases and the J gene lost 2 bases, with 8 bases spanning the gap. The CDR3 runs 13 residues. This CDR3 is CASSPTGPYEQYF. As DNA, the CDR3 is TGTGCCAGCTCACCTACAGGTCCCTACGAGCAGTACTTC.

This clone was picked up one time. The CDR3 reads CASSLSLGTRIPFF. Written as DNA, the CDR3 is TGTGCCAGCAGCCTCTCTCTTGGGACTAGGATTCCGTTCTTC. This chain links TRBV28 with TRBJ2-1; 8 bases map to TRBD2. Germline assignment: CDR1 MDHEN and CDR2 SYDVKM. This CDR3 contains 14 residues. J lost 15 bases, V lost 6 bases, and 16 bases had no gene match.

This chain links TRBV7-8 with TRBJ1-6; weak D call: TRBD1 (5 bases). Germline assignment: CDR1 SGHVS and CDR2 FQNEAQ. V was pared by 0 bases and J by 7 bases, with 13 bases between. The CDR3 totals 16 residues. The CDR3 spells CASSLARQNRNSPLHF. CDR3 bases: TGTGCCAGCAGCTTAGCCCGACAGAACAGGAATTCACCCCTCCACTTT.

This chain connects TRBV7-2 to TRBJ1-4, with D possibly matching TRBD1 (5 bases). Per the germline V gene, CDR1 is SGHTA and CDR2 is FQGNSA. The V and J ends lost 4 bases and 8 bases respectively, with 11 bases between them. The CDR3 runs 13 residues. The CDR3: CASSSGAGEKLFF. DNA for the CDR3: TGTGCCAGCAGCTCCGGGGCGGGGGAAAAACTGTTTTTT.

The J gene is TRBJ2-7, the V gene TRBV15; 7 bases are a match to TRBD1. Trimming removed 1 base from V and 5 bases from J; junction bases left unmatched: 5. The CDR3 is 14 amino acids. Per the germline V gene, CDR1 is LNHNV and CDR2 is YYDKDF (reference sequence). The CDR3 DNA sequence: TGTGCCACCAGCAGAGGAAATACAGGGGACGAGCAGTACTTC. As protein: CATSRGNTGDEQYF. Supplemented by reference TRBV15 and TRBJ2-7, the full variable domain reads DAMVIQNPRYQVTQFGKPVTLSCSQTLNHNVMYWYQQKSSQAPKLLFHYYDKDFNNEADTPDNFQSRRPNTSFCFLDIRSPGLGDTAMYLCATSRGNTGDEQYFGPGTRLTVT.

The J gene is TRBJ1-5, the V gene TRBV7-2; D unresolved. This CDR3 has 12 residues. The V gene lost 9 bases and the J gene lost 3 bases, with 9 bases spanning the gap. Germline V gives CDR1 SGHTA, CDR2 FQGNSA. The CDR3 nucleotides are TGTGCCAGTCAGACAAACAATCAGCCCCAGCATTTT. This codes for CASQTNNQPQHF.

The chain carries TRBV6-5 and TRBJ1-2; the D is unclear. V lost 2 bases and J 7 bases, leaving 11 bases between the germline ends. This CDR3 is 13 amino acids long. Per germline, CDR1 MNHEY and CDR2 SVGAGI. The chain's CDR3 is CASSYREAGGYTF. In DNA, the CDR3 is TGTGCCAGCAGTTACAGGGAGGCAGGTGGCTACACCTTC.

The chain uses TRBV13 and TRBJ2-7; D ambiguous. V lost 0 bases and J 0 bases, leaving 9 bases between the germline ends. This CDR3 is built from 15 residues. Germline loops: CDR1 PRHDT, CDR2 FYEKMQ (reference sequence). The CDR3 nucleotides are TGTGCCAGCAGCTTAGGCCCACCGGGCTCCTACGAGCAGTACTTC. This codes for CASSLGPPGSYEQYF.

This clone appeared a single time. This chain links TRBV16 with TRBJ1-1; no clear D gene. This CDR3 has 13 residues. Germline lookup yields CDR1 KGHSY and CDR2 FQNENV. V shed 1 base and J shed 6 bases, with 9 bases lying between them. Here the CDR3 DNA reads TGTGCCAGCAGCCAATACGAGTGGTCTGAAGCTTTCTTT. Its protein product is CASSQYEWSEAFF.

V and J are TRBV28 and TRBJ1-1; 11 nucleotides align to TRBD1. The V gene end was trimmed by 8 bases and the J gene end by 6 bases; junction bases not matched to a gene: 11. The CDR3 contains 15 residues. The germline CDR1 and CDR2 sequences are MDHEN and SYDVKM. The CDR3 reads CASPGQGATGAEAFF. The CDR3, as DNA: TGTGCCAGCCCAGGACAGGGGGCGACTGGCGCTGAAGCTTTCTTT.

V usage is TRBV6-5 and J usage is TRBJ1-6; D call uncertain. Between the trimmed V and J ends, which lost 0 bases and 8 bases, there was a span of 11 bases. CDR1 is MNHEY, CDR2 SVGAGI, per germline. CDR3 size: 15 residues. The CDR3 DNA reads TGTGCCAGCAGTTACTCAGGAGCCCCTGATTCACCCCTCCACTTT. Protein: CASSYSGAPDSPLHF.

The chain employs TRBV24-1 and TRBJ2-1; TRBD2 agrees at 10 bases. The junction had 4 bases not matched to a gene; V was cut back by 3 bases and J by 3 bases. The CDR3 has 16 amino acids. Germline lookup yields CDR1 KGHDR and CDR2 SFDVKD. The CDR3 region is CATSDPLAGVYNEQFF. As DNA, the CDR3 is TGTGCCACCAGTGATCCTCTAGCGGGGGTCTACAATGAGCAGTTCTTC.

The chain is built from TRBV27 and TRBJ1-5; no definite D call. Germline lookup yields CDR1 MNHEY and CDR2 SMNVEV (reference sequence). The CDR3 runs 13 residues. Trimming took off 6 bases at V and 8 bases at J, with 14 bases between the two ends. In nucleotides, the CDR3 is TGTGCCAGCAGGCTAGAATCGGGTGAGCCCCAGCATTTT. Translation: CASRLESGEPQHF.

V is TRBV5-6 and J is TRBJ2-3; TRBD1 might be the D (6 bases). The CDR3 is made up of 16 amino acids. The V gene lost 3 bases and the J gene lost 2 bases, with 16 bases spanning the gap. In germline, CDR1 is SGHDT, CDR2 YYEEEE. The CDR3, as DNA: TGTGCCAGCAGCTCCATCGGACAGAAGAACACAGATACGCAGTATTTT. The encoded protein is CASSSIGQKNTDTQYF.

The chain links TRBV28 to TRBJ1-2; no firm D call. V lost 3 bases, J lost 2 bases, and 10 bases lay in between. CDR3 size: 14 residues. CDR1 is MDHEN and CDR2 is SYDVKM in the germline V gene. This CDR3 is CASSFFTANYGYTF. DNA for the CDR3: TGTGCCAGCAGTTTCTTTACAGCAAACTATGGCTACACCTTC.

This clone was counted a few times. This chain links TRBV27 with TRBJ1-1, with D perhaps matching TRBD1 (6 bases). V lost 6 bases and J lost 4, with 21 bases in between. Looked up from germline, CDR1 is MNHEY and CDR2 is SMNVEV (reference sequence). CDR3 length: 16 residues. CDR3 region: CASRNLQGGYSTEAFF. The DNA for the CDR3 is TGTGCCAGCAGAAATTTACAGGGCGGGTATAGCACTGAAGCTTTCTTT.

This clone was detected only once. Here the CDR3 DNA reads TGTGCCTGGAAGCGGGGATCGCCGGCGGGCACTGAAGCTTTCTTT. Its protein is CAWKRGSPAGTEAFF. The V and J genes are TRBV30 and TRBJ1-1; D gene ambiguous. CDR1 and CDR2 from the germline V gene are GTSNPN and SVGIG (reference sequence). Between the trimmed V and J ends, which lost 4 bases and 4 bases, there was a span of 19 bases. The CDR3 runs 15 residues.